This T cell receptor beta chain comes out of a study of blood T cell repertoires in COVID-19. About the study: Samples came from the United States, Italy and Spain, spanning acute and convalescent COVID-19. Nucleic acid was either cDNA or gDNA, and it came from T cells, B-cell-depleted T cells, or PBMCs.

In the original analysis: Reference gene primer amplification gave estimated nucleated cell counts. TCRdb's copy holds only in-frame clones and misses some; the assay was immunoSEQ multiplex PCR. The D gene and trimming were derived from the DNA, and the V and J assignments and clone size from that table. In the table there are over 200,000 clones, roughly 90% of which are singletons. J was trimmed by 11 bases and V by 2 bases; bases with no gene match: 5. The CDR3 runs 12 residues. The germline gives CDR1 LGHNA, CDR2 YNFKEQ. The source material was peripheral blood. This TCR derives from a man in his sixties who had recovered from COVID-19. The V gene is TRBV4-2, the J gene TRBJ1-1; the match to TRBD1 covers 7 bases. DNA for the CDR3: TGTGCCAGCAGCCAACACGGACAGGCTGCTTTCTTT. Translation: CASSQHGQAAFF.